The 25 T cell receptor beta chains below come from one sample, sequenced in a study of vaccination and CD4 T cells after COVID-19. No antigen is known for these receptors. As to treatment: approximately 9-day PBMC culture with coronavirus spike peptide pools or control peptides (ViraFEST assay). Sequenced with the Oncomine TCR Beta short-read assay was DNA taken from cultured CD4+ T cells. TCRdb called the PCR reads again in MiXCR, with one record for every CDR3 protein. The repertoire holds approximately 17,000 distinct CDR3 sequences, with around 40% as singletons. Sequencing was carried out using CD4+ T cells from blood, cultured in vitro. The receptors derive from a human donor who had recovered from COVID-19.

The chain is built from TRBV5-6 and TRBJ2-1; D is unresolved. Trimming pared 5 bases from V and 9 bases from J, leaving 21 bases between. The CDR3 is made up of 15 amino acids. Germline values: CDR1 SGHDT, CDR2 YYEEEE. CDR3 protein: CASSPNSAPAREQFF. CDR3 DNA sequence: TGTGCCAGCAGTCCTAATAGTGCGCCCGCGCGTGAGCAGTTCTTC.

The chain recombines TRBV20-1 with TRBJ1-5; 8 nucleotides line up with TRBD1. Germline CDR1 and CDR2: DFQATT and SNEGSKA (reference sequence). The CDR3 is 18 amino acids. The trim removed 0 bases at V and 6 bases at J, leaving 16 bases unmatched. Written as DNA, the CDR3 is TGCAGTGCTAGAGATCCATCCGGGACAGGCAGGGAAGGTCAGCCCCAGCATTTT. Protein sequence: CSARDPSGTGREGQPQHF.

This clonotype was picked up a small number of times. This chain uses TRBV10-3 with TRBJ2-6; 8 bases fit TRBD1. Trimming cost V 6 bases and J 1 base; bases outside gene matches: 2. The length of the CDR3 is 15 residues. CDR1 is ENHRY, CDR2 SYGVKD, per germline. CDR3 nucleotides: TGTGCCATCAGGCAGGGGGCGTCTGGGGCCAACGTCCTGACTTTC. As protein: CAIRQGASGANVLTF.

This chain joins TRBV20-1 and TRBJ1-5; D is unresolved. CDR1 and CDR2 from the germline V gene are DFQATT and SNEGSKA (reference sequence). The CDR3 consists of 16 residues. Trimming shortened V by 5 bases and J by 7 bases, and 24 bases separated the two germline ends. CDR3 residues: CSAPIQGRPRIQPQHF. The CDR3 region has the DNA TGCAGTGCTCCAATTCAAGGTCGGCCCAGAATACAGCCCCAGCATTTT.

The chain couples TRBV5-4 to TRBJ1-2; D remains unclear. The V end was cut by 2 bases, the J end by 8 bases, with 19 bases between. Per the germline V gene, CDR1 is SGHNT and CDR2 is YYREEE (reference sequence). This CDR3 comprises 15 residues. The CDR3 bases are TGTGCCAGCAGCTTCAACAGCCGCTCCTTGACAGGCTACACCTTC. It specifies CASSFNSRSLTGYTF.

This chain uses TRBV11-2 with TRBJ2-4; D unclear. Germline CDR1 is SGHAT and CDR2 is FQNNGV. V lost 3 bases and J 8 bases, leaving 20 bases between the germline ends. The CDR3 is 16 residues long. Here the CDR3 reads CASSFYDRALGDIQYF. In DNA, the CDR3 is TGTGCCAGCAGCTTCTATGACCGGGCCCTTGGGGACATTCAGTACTTC.

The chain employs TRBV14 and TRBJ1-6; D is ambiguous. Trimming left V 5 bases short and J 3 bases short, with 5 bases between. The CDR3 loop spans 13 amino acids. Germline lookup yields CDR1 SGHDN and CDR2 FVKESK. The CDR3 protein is CASSEVYNSPLHF. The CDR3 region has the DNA TGTGCCAGCAGCGAAGTCTATAATTCACCCCTCCACTTT.

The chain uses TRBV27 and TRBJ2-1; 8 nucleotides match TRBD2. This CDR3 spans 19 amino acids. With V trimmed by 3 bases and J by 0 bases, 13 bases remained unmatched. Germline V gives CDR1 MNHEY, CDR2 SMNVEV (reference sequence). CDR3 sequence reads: CASSFLASGPLSSYNEQFF. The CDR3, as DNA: TGTGCCAGCAGTTTCCTGGCTAGCGGGCCACTTTCCTCCTACAATGAGCAGTTCTTC.

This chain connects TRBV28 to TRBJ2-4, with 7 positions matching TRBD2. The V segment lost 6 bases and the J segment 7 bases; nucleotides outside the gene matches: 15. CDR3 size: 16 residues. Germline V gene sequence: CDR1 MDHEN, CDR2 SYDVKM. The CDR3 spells CASSPSGGHGLNIQYF. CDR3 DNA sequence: TGTGCCAGCAGCCCTTCGGGAGGACACGGCCTTAACATTCAGTACTTC.

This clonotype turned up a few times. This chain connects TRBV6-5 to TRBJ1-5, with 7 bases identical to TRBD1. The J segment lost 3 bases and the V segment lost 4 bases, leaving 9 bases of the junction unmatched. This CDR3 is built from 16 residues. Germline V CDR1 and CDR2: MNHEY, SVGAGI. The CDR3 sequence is CASSSQRQGDNQPQHF. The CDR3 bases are TGTGCCAGCAGTTCCCAGAGGCAGGGGGACAATCAGCCCCAGCATTTT.

This CDR3 is CASSLDRGSSYNSPLHF. As DNA, the CDR3 is TGTGCCAGCAGTCTCGACAGGGGGAGCTCCTATAATTCACCCCTCCACTTT. The chain is built from TRBV28 and TRBJ1-6; the match to TRBD1 covers 9 bases. The CDR3 is 17 amino acids. Looked up from germline, CDR1 is MDHEN and CDR2 is SYDVKM. Trimming cost V 5 bases and J 0 bases; bases outside gene matches: 5.

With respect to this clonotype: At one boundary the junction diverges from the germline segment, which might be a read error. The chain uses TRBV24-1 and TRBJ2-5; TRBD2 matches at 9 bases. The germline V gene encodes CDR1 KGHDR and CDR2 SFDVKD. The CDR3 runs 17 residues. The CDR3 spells CATSDSYGTSSQETQYF. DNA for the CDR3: TGTGCCACCAGTGACTCGTATGGGACTAGCAGCCAAGAGACCCAGTACTTT.

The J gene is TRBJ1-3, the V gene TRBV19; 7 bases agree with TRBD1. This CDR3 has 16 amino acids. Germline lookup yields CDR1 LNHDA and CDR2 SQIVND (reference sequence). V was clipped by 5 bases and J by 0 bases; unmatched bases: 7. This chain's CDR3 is CASSRQGQSSGNTIYF. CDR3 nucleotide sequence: TGTGCCAGTAGTCGACAGGGACAGAGCTCTGGAAACACCATATATTTT. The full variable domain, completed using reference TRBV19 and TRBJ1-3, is DGGITQSPKYLFRKEGQNVTLSCEQNLNHDAMYWYRQDPGQGLRLIYYSQIVNDFQKGDIAEGYSVSREKKESFPLTVTSAQKNPTAFYLCASSRQGQSSGNTIYFGEGSWLTVV.

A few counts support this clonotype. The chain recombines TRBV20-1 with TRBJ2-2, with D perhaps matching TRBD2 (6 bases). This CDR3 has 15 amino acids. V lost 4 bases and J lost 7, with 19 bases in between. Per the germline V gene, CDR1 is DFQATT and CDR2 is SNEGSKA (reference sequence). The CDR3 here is CSAIDSTTTSGELFF. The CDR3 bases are TGCAGTGCTATCGACTCAACCACGACTAGCGGGGAGCTGTTTTTT.

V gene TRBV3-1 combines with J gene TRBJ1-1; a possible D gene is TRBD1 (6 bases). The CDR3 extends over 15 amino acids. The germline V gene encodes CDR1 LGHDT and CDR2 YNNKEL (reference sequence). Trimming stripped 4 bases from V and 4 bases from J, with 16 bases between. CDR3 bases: TGTGCCAGCAGCCCTGCAGTAGGGGGGATCACTGAAGCTTTCTTT. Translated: CASSPAVGGITEAFF.

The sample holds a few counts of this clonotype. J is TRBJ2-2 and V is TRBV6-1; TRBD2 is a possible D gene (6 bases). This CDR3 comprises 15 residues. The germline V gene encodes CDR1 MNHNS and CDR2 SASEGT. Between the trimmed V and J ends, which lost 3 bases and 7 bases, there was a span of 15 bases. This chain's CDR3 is CASSDQGGTVGELFF. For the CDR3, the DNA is TGTGCCAGCAGTGACCAGGGCGGGACGGTCGGGGAGCTGTTTTTT.

In DNA form, the CDR3 reads TGTGCCAGCAGCTTCCAGCTAGCCCGCGAGCAGTACTTC. Amino acid sequence: CASSFQLAREQYF. This rearrangement joins TRBV7-2 to TRBJ2-7, with TRBD2 as a possible D gene (5 bases). CDR1 is SGHTA, CDR2 FQGNSA, per germline. The CDR3 sequence is 13 residues long. Trimming shortened V by 3 bases and J by 6 bases, and 12 bases separated the two germline ends.

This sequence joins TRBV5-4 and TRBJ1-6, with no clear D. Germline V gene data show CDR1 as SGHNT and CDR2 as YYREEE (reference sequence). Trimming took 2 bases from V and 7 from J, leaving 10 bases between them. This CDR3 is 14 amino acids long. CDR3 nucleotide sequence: TGTGCCAGCAGCTTAGACATAAAGAATTCACCCCTCCACTTT. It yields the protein CASSLDIKNSPLHF. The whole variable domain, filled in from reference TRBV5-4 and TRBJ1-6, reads ETGVTQSPTHLIKTRGQQVTLRCSSQSGHNTVSWYQQALGQGPQFIFQYYREEENGRGNFPPRFSGLQFPNYSSELNVNALELDDSALYLCASSLDIKNSPLHFGNGTRLTVT.

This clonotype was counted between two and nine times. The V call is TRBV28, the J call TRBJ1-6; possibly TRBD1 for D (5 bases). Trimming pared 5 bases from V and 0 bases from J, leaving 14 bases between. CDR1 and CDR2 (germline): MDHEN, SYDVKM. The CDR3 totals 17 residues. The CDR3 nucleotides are TGTGCCAGCAGTCCTAACCTTGACAGCTCCTATAATTCACCCCTCCACTTT. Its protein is CASSPNLDSSYNSPLHF.

The CDR3 here is CASRDRGDGNTIYF. The CDR3 DNA reads as TGTGCCAGCAGAGACAGGGGTGATGGAAACACCATATATTTT. The rearrangement joins TRBV2 to TRBJ1-3, with 8 bases fitting TRBD1. J was trimmed by 3 bases and V by 6 bases; bases with no gene match: 4. CDR3 size: 14 residues. Germline assignment: CDR1 SNHLY and CDR2 FYNNEI.

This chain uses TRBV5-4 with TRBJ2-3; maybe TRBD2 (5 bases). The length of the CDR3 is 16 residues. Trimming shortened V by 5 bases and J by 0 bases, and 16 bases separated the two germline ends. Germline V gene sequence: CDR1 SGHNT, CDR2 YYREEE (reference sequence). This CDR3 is CASSSKGRTSTDTQYF. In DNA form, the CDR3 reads TGTGCCAGCAGTTCTAAGGGCAGGACTAGCACAGATACGCAGTATTTT.

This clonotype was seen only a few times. In nucleotides, the CDR3 is TGCAGTGCTAGCCAGGGCTCGGGAGGGCCCTACGAGCAGTACTTC. Translation: CSASQGSGGPYEQYF. This chain links TRBV20-1 with TRBJ2-7, with 8 bases identical to TRBD2. The V gene's germline CDR1 is DFQATT and CDR2 SNEGSKA (reference sequence). CDR3 length: 15 amino acids. Trimming at V came to 3 bases and at J to 2 bases, leaving 9 bases not matched to a gene.

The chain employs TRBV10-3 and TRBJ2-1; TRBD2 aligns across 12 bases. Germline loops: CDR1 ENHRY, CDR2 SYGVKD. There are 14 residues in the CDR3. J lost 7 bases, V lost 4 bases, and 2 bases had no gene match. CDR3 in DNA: TGTGCCATCAGTGGGACTAGCGGGAAGAATGAGCAGTTCTTC. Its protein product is CAISGTSGKNEQFF.

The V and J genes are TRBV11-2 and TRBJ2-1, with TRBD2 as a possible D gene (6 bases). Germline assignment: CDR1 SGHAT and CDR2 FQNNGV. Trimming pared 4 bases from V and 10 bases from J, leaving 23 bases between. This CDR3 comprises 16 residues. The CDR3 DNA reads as TGTGCCAGCAGCTCCATGTGGAGGGCCCACTCGGGAGAGCAGTTCTTC. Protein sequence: CASSSMWRAHSGEQFF.

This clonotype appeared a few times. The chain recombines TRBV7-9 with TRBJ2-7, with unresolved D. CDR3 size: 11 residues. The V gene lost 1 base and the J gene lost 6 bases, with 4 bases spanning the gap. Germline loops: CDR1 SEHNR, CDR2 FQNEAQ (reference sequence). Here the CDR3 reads CASSLGVEQYF. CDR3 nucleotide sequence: TGTGCCAGCAGCTTAGGGGTCGAGCAGTACTTC.